Presented here are 10 T cell receptor beta chains from one specimen sequenced in a study of regulatory T cells in long-lasting Graves disease. Time point specified: persistent/refractory GD, antithyroid drugs over 5 years with positive TRAb. PBMC RNA served as the TCR library source. Libraries of TCR beta came from iRepertoire HTBI primers plus Arm-PCR of CDR3 regions. Via MiXCR, TCRdb re-called the multiplex PCR reads, giving one row per CDR3 protein. The sample shows fewer than 400,000 distinct CDR3 sequences, around 21% of them seen only once. The sequencing used peripheral blood mononuclear cells (PBMCs), collected when the disease was refractory, from a patient treated with antithyroid drugs. These receptors all come from a female donor with Graves disease.

This clonotype was seen ten or more times. This chain connects TRBV7-2 to TRBJ2-7, with D possibly matching TRBD1 (6 bases). Trimming left V 5 bases short and J 2 bases short, with 13 bases between. The CDR3 runs 14 residues. CDR1 and CDR2 (germline): SGHTA, FQGNSA. CDR3 protein: CASSPRGTTYEQYF. For the CDR3, the DNA is TGTGCCAGCAGCCCGAGGGGGACAACCTACGAGCAGTACTTC.

This clonotype was seen a few times. The chain employs TRBV20-1 and TRBJ2-7; D is unclear. Germline V gene data show CDR1 as DFQATT and CDR2 as SNEGSKA (reference sequence). Between the trimmed V and J ends, which lost 3 bases and 5 bases, there was a span of 11 bases. CDR3 length: 12 residues. The CDR3 coding sequence is TGCAGTGCTAGCTTGGGGTTCGACGAGCAGTACTTC. This encodes CSASLGFDEQYF.

This clonotype was seen at least ten times. This chain links TRBV11-2 with TRBJ2-5; 9 bases map to TRBD2. This CDR3 spans 14 amino acids. Germline CDR1 and CDR2: SGHAT and FQNNGV. V was clipped by 7 bases and J by 5 bases; unmatched bases: 8. For the CDR3, the DNA is TGTGCCAGCACCATGACTAGCGGTTATGAGACCCAGTACTTC. This codes for CASTMTSGYETQYF.

This clonotype was counted many times. This chain connects TRBV28 to TRBJ2-7, with D possibly TRBD2 on 6 matching bases. The CDR3 totals 15 residues. Germline V lookup: CDR1 MDHEN, CDR2 SYDVKM. V gave up 5 bases and J gave up 4 bases, with 18 bases separating them. DNA for the CDR3: TGTGCCAGCAGTCCGGGGAGGAGCGGAGAATACGAGCAGTACTTC. It is translated as CASSPGRSGEYEQYF.

This clonotype was recorded many times. The rearrangement uses TRBV2 and TRBJ2-5; no clear D gene. The CDR3 loop spans 14 amino acids. The V gene lost 1 base and the J gene lost 5 bases, with 11 bases spanning the gap. Germline V gene data show CDR1 as SNHLY and CDR2 as FYNNEI. This CDR3 is CASSEGPPGETQYF. The CDR3 coding sequence is TGTGCCAGCAGTGAAGGGCCTCCCGGGGAGACCCAGTACTTC.

This clonotype was seen many times. The J gene is TRBJ1-2, the V gene TRBV20-1; D is uncertain. The germline V gene encodes CDR1 DFQATT and CDR2 SNEGSKA (reference sequence). Between the trimmed V and J ends, which lost 0 bases and 8 bases, there was a span of 10 bases. CDR3 length: 12 amino acids. CDR3 protein: CSARDNIVGYTF. For the CDR3, the DNA is TGCAGTGCTAGAGATAATATTGTGGGCTACACCTTC.

This clonotype was counted many times. J is TRBJ2-2 and V is TRBV19; 7 nucleotides agree with TRBD2. The CDR3 totals 18 residues. With 3 bases clipped from V and 2 bases from J, the junction kept 12 bases outside the gene matches. CDR1 is LNHDA, CDR2 SQIVND, per germline (reference sequence). CDR3 coding DNA: TGTGCCAGTAGTATCGAGGGGATAGCGGGCATCAACACCGGGGAGCTGTTTTTT. It yields the protein CASSIEGIAGINTGELFF.

This clonotype was found many times. The chain couples TRBV28 to TRBJ2-5; no clear D gene. Trimming removed 7 bases from V and 5 bases from J, with 23 bases in between. The CDR3 consists of 16 residues. Germline CDR1 reads MDHEN; CDR2 reads SYDVKM. CDR3 residues: CASTSAVGSLGETQYF. CDR3 sequence (DNA): TGTGCCAGCACCTCCGCGGTGGGCAGCCTGGGGGAGACCCAGTACTTC.

This chain joins TRBV27 and TRBJ2-1; 7 positions match TRBD2. V shed 7 bases, J shed 2 bases, and the junction held 8 bases outside the gene matches. Germline V gene sequence: CDR1 MNHEY, CDR2 SMNVEV (reference sequence). The CDR3 contains 15 residues. CDR3 in DNA: TGTGCCAGCAAGGTACCTAGCGGAGCCTACAATGAGCAGTTCTTC. It specifies CASKVPSGAYNEQFF.

In its sample, this clonotype was seen a few times. The genes are TRBV7-9 and TRBJ2-2, with TRBD1 as a possible D gene (6 bases). The germline gives CDR1 SEHNR, CDR2 FQNEAQ (reference sequence). Trimming stripped 2 bases from V and 7 bases from J, with 17 bases between. The CDR3 sequence is 16 residues long. CDR3 in amino acids: CASSLPGQLLGGELFF. The CDR3 bases are TGTGCCAGCAGCTTACCGGGACAATTACTGGGCGGGGAGCTGTTTTTT.